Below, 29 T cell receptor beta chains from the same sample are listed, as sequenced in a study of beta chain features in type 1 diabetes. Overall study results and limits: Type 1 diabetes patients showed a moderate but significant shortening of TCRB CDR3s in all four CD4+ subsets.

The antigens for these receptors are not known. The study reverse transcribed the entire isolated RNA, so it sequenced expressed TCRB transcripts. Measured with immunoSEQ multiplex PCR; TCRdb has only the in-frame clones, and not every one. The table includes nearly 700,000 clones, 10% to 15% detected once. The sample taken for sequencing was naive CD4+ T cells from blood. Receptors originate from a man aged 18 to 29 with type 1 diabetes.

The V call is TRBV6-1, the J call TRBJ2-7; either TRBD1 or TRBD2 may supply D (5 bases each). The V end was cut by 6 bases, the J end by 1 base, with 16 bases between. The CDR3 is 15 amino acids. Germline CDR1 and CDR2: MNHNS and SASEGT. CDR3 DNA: TGTGCCAGCAGGTCCTGGGGGTCCCCTTCCTACGAGCAGTACTTC. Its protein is CASRSWGSPSYEQYF.

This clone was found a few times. In DNA, the CDR3 is TGCGCCAGCAGTCAATCGCAGGATGGCTACACCTTC. The encoded protein is CASSQSQDGYTF. This chain connects TRBV23-1 to TRBJ1-2; no reliable D call. TRBV23-1 counts as an open reading frame of uncertain function. The CDR3 is 12 amino acids. V was shortened by 0 bases and J by 6 bases, with 5 bases between the two germline ends.

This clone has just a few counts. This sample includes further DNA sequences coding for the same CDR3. CDR3 amino acids: CAWSRGTQETQYF. The CDR3 region has the DNA TGTGCCTGGAGCAGGGGGACCCAAGAGACCCAGTACTTC. V is TRBV30 and J is TRBJ2-5; TRBD1 matches at 7 bases. V lost 3 bases to trimming and J lost 1 base; unmatched junction nucleotides: 2. Germline V CDR1 and CDR2: GTSNPN, SVGIG (reference sequence). The CDR3 is 13 residues long.

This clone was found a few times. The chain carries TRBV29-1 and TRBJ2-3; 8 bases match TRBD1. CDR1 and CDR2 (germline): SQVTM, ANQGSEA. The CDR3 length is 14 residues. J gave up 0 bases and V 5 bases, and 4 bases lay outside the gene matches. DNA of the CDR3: TGCAGCGTTTTGAACAGGGGGAGCACAGATACGCAGTATTTT. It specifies CSVLNRGSTDTQYF.

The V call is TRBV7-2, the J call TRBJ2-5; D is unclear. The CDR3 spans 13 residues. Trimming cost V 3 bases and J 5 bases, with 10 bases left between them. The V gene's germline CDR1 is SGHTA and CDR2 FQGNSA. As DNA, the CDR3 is TGTGCCAGCAGCTTGGGCTTAATGGAGACCCAGTACTTC. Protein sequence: CASSLGLMETQYF.

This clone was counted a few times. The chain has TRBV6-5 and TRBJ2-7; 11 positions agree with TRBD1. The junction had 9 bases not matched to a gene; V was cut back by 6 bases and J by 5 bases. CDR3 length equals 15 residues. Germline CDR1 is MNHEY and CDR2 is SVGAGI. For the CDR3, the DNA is TGTGCCAGCAGGGGTCCGGGACAGGGGGTCGACGAGCAGTACTTC. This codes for CASRGPGQGVDEQYF.

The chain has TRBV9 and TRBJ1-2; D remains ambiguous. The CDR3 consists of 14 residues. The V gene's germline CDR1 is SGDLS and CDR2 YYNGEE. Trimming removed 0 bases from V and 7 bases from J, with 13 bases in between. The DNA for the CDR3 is TGTGCCAGCAGCGTAGAGGGCCCCCCTGGTGGCTACACCTTC. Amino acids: CASSVEGPPGGYTF.

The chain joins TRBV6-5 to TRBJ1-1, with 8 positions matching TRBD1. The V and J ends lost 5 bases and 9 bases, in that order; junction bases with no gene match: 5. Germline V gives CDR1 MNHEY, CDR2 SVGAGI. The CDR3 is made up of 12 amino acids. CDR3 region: CASSPGQGKAFF. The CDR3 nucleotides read TGTGCCAGCAGTCCCGGACAGGGAAAAGCTTTCTTT.

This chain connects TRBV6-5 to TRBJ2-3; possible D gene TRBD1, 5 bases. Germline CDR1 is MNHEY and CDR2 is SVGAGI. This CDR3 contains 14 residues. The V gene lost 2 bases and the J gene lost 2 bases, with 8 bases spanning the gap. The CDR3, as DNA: TGTGCCAGCAGTTACGACAGTCTCACAGATACGCAGTATTTT. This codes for CASSYDSLTDTQYF.

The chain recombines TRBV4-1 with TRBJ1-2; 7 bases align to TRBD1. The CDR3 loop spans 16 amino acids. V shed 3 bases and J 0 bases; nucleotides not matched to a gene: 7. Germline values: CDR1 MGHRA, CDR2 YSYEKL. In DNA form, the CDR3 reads TGCGCCAGCAGCCATGGGGACAGAAACTCTAACTATGGCTACACCTTC. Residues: CASSHGDRNSNYGYTF.

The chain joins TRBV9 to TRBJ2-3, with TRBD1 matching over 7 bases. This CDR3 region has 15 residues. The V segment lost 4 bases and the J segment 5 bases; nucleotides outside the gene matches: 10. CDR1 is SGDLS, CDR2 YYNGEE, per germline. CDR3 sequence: CASSLDRADRDTQYF. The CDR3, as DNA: TGTGCCAGCAGCCTCGACAGGGCGGACAGAGATACGCAGTATTTT.

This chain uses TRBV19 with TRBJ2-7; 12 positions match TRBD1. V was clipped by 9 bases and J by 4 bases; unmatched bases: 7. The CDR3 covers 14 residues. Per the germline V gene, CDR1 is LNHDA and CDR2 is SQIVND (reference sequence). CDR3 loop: CASSGQGASYEQYF. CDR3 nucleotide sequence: TGTGCCAGCTCGGGACAGGGGGCCTCGTACGAGCAGTACTTC.

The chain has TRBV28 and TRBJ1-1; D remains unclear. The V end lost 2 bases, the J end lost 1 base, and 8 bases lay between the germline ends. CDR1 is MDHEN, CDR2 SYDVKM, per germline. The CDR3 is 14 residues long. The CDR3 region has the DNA TGTGCCAGCAGTTTAGAGTGGGGGAACACTGAAGCTTTCTTT. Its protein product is CASSLEWGNTEAFF.

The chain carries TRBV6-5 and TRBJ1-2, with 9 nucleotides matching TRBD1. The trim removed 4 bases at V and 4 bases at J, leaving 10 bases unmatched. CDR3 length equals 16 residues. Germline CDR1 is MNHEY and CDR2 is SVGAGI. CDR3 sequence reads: CASSSPGQGWSYGYTF. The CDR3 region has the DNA TGTGCCAGCAGTTCCCCGGGACAGGGTTGGAGCTATGGCTACACCTTC.

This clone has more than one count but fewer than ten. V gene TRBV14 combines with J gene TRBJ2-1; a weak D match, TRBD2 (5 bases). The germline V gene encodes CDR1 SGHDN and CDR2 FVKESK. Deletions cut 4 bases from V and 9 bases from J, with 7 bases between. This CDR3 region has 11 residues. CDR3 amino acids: CASSLRGEQFF. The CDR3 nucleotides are TGTGCCAGCAGCCTCCGGGGTGAGCAGTTCTTC. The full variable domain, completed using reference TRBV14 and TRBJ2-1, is EAGVTQFPSHSVIEKGQTVTLRCDPISGHDNLYWYRRVMGKEIKFLLHFVKESKQDESGMPNNRFLAERTGGTYSTLKVQPAELEDSGVYFCASSLRGEQFFGPGTRLTVL.

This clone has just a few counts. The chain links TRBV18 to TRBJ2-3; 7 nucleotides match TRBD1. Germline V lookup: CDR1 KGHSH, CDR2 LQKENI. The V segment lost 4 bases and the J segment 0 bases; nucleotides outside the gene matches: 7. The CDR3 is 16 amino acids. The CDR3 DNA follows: TGTGCCAGCTCACTAATTCAGGACAGGAGCACAGATACGCAGTATTTT. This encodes CASSLIQDRSTDTQYF.

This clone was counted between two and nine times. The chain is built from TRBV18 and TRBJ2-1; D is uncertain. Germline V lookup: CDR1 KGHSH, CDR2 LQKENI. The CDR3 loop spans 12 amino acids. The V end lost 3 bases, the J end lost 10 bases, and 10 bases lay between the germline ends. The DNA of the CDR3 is TGTGCCAGCTCACCTCTGGCAGACGAGCAGTTCTTC. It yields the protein CASSPLADEQFF.

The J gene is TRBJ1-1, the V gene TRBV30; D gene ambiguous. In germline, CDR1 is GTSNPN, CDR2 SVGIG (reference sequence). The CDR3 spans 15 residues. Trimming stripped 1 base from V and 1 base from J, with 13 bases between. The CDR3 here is CAWSALGQANTEAFF. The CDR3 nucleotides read TGTGCCTGGAGTGCCCTAGGCCAAGCGAACACTGAAGCTTTCTTT.

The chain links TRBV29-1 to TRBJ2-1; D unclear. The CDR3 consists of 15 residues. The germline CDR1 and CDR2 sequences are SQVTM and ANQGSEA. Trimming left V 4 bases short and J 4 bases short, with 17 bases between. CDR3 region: CSVGTERTGYNEQFF. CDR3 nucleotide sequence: TGCAGCGTTGGGACCGAACGCACCGGGTACAATGAGCAGTTCTTC.

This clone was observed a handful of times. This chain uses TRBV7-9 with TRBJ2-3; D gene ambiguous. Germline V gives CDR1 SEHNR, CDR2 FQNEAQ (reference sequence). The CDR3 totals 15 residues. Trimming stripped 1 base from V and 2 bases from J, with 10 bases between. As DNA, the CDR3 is TGTGCCAGCAGCTTAGGCTACACTTTCACAGATACGCAGTATTTT. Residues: CASSLGYTFTDTQYF.

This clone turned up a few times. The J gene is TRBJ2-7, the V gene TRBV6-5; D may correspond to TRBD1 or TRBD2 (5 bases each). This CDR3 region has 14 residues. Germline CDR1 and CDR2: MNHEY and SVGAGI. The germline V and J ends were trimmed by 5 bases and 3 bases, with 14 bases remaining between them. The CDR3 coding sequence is TGTGCCAGCAGTCCCCCCGGGACGAACTACGAGCAGTACTTC. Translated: CASSPPGTNYEQYF.

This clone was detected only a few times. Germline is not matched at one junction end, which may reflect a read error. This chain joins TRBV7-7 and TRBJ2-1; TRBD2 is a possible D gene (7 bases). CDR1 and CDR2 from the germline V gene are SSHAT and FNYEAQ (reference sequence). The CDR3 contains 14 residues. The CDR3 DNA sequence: TGTGCTAGCAGCTTAGACCCAGGGGAGGGTGAGCAGTTCTTC. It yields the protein CASSLDPGEGEQFF.

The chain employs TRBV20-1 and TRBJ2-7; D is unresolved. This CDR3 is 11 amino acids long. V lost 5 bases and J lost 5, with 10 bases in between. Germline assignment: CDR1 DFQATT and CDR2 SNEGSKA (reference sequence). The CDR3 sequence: CSALDVNEQYF. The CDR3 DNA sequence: TGCAGTGCTTTGGACGTGAACGAGCAGTACTTC.

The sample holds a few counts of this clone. The CDR3 loop reads CASSPHQANYGYTF. The DNA of the CDR3 is TGTGCCAGCAGCCCACACCAGGCCAACTATGGCTACACCTTC. The rearrangement links TRBV7-9 to TRBJ1-2; no firm D call. This CDR3 has 14 residues. Per the germline V gene, CDR1 is SEHNR and CDR2 is FQNEAQ (reference sequence). The V gene lost 5 bases and the J gene lost 2 bases, with 12 bases spanning the gap.

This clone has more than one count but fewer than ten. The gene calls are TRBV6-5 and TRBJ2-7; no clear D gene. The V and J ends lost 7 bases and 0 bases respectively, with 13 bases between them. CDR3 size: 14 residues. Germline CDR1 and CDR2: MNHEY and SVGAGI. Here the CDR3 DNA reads TGTGCCAGCACGAAATCGGGCACCTCCTACGAGCAGTACTTC. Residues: CASTKSGTSYEQYF.

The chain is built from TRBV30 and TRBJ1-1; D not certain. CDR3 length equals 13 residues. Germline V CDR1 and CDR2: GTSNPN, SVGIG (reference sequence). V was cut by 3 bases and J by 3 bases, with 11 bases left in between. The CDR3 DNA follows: TGTGCCTGGAGCGGTAACCAAGACACTGAAGCTTTCTTT. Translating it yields CAWSGNQDTEAFF.

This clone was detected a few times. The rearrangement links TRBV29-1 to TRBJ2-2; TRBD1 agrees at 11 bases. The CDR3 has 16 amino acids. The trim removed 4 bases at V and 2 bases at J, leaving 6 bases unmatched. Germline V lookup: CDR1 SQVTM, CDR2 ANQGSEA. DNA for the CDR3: TGCAGCGTTGCCTCCGGGACAGGGGGAAACACCGGGGAGCTGTTTTTT. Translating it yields CSVASGTGGNTGELFF.

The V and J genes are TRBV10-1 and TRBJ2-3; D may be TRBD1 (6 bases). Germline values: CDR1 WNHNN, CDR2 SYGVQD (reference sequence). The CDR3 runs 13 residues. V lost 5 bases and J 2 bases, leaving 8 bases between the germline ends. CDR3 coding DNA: TGCGCCAGCAGTCCAGGGGACACAGATACGCAGTATTTT. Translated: CASSPGDTDTQYF.

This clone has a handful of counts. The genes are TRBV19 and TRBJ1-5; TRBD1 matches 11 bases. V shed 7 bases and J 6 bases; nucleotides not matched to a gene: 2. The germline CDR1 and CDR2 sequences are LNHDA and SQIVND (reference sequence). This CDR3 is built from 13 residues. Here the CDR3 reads CASKDRGRQPQHF. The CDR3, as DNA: TGTGCCAGTAAGGACAGGGGGCGTCAGCCCCAGCATTTT.